The entry below describes one TCR beta chain. Antigen unknown. The record originates from a study of T cells after yellow fever vaccination. 5'RACE template switching added a universal primer site and UMIs to TCR cDNA. TCRdb re-derived calls from the 5' RACE reads in MiXCR, one entry per CDR3 protein. The sample holds 300,000 or so distinct CDR3 sequences, 10% to 15% seen once. Broader study findings: Some clonotypes were seen in both the CD4 and the CD8 compartments. These made up a small share and likely arose from convergent recombination. Most primary-vaccination clones recurred post-booster (around 97% CD4, around 88% CD8).

Germline V lookup: CDR1 LGHDT, CDR2 YNNKEL (reference sequence). There are 14 residues in the CDR3. V lost 3 bases and J lost 2, with 11 bases in between. The sequences come from CD4+ T cells sorted from PBMCs, collected 45 days after the yellow fever booster vaccination. This TCR came from a man under 40 who received the YFV17D yellow fever vaccine. The chain couples TRBV3-1 to TRBJ2-7, with D possibly being TRBD2 (5 bases). CDR3 region: CASSHGGSTYEQYF. The CDR3 DNA sequence: TGTGCCAGCAGCCACGGCGGGTCGACCTACGAGCAGTACTTC.